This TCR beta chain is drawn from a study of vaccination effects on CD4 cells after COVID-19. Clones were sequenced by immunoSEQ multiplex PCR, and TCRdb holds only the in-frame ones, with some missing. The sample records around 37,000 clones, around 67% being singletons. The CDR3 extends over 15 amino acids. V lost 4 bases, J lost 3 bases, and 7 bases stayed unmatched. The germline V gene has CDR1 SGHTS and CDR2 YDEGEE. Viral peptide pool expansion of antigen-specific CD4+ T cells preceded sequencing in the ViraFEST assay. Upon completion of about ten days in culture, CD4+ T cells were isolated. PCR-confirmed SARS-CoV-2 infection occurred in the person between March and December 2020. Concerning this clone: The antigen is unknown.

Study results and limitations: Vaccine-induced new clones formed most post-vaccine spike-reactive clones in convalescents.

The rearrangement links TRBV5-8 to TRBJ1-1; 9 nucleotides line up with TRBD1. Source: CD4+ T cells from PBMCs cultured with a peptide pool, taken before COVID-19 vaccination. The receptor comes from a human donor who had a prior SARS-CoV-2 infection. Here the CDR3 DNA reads TGTGCCAGCAGCCAGAAGACAGGGGGGCACACTGAAGCTTTCTTT. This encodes CASSQKTGGHTEAFF.